Listed below are T cell receptor beta chains from one sample, sequenced in a study of beta chain features in type 1 diabetes. TCRdb's table, derived via immunoSEQ multiplex PCR, lists solely in-frame clones and lacks some. In the table there are some 44,000 clones, about 51% of which are singletons. Sequencing input: Tregs from blood. These receptors originate from a woman aged 18-29 years in good health. Each CDR3 is given with its conserved first and last residue. Each record gives: D gene, J gene, V gene, clone size, CDR3 DNA, CDR3 protein. D genes are given only for firm matches. Rows give clone size only sometimes, using once, few, many, or a class for an expanded clone.

>-|TRBJ2-3|TRBV29-1|-
TGCAGCGTTGGATCTGGAGGAGGCACAGATACGCAGTATTTT
CSVGSGGGTDTQYF
>-|TRBJ2-2|TRBV6-6|-
TGTGCCAGCAGTCGCGATACTAGAATTGGCGGGGAGCTGTTTTTT
CASSRDTRIGGELFF
>TRBD1|TRBJ2-7|TRBV10-3|-
TGTGCCATCAGTGGGAGACAGGGGGTCCACGAGCAGTACTTC
CAISGRQGVHEQYF
>-|TRBJ2-3|TRBV4-3|-
TGCGCCAGCAGCCAGGGGCTAGCGTTGGATACGCAGTATTTT
CASSQGLALDTQYF
>-|TRBJ2-3|TRBV23-1|-
TGCGCCAGCAGTCAGGCAGAACCGGGACCTTCAAAGGGGGTGACAGATACGCAGTATTTT
CASSQAEPGPSKGVTDTQYF
>-|TRBJ1-3|TRBV18|few
TGTGCCAGCTCACCGATAAGAGGGAGCTCTGGAAACACCATATATTTT
CASSPIRGSSGNTIYF
>-|TRBJ2-3|TRBV7-2|-
TGTGCCAGCAGCTTAGGCGGCAGGGCAGATACGCAGTATTTT
CASSLGGRADTQYF
>-|TRBJ2-5|TRBV30|once
TGTGCCTGGAGACTAAGCGCGGCCCCAGAGACCCAGTACTTC
CAWRLSAAPETQYF
>-|TRBJ1-2|TRBV5-1|-
TGCGCCAGCAGCTTAGTGGGGGCTGGATATGGCTACACCTTC
CASSLVGAGYGYTF
>-|TRBJ2-7|TRBV30|-
TGTGCCTGGAGCCGGGCTCGTGTGAAGGGACACGGTGAGCAGTACTTC
CAWSRARVKGHGEQYF
>TRBD2|TRBJ2-7|TRBV28|-
TGTGCCAGCAGCACACTAGCGGGAGGTTTCTCCTACGAGCAGTACTTC
CASSTLAGGFSYEQYF
>TRBD1|TRBJ2-5|TRBV28|once
TGTGCCAGCAGTTTGCCCGGGACAGGGGGCTTGAACGGGCAGTACTTC
CASSLPGTGGLNGQYF
>TRBD2|TRBJ2-3|TRBV5-4|-
TGTGCCAGCAGCTTAGCGGGAACAGATACGCAGTATTTT
CASSLAGTDTQYF
>-|TRBJ2-3|TRBV27|-
TGTGCCAGCACGGACCGGGACACCCTCGCCACGCAGTATTTT
CASTDRDTLATQYF
>TRBD2|TRBJ2-2|TRBV7-9|-
TGTGCCAGCAGCCGAATAGGACTAGCGGGAATCGGGGAGCTGTTTTTT
CASSRIGLAGIGELFF
>TRBD2|TRBJ2-1|TRBV5-1|few
TGCGCCAGCAGCTTGATCCCGGACCGGGGGGGCAATGAGCAGTTCTTC
CASSLIPDRGGNEQFF
>TRBD1|TRBJ1-4|TRBV7-6|-
TGTGCCAGCAGATCCGGGACAGATAATGAAAAACTGTTTTTT
CASRSGTDNEKLFF
>TRBD1|TRBJ1-1|TRBV5-8|-
TGTGCCAGCACCCTACAGGGGGCGGACACTGAAGCTTTCTTT
CASTLQGADTEAFF
>-|TRBJ2-5|TRBV29-1|-
TGCAGCGTCCGACGGAGCCAAGAGACCCAGTACTTC
CSVRRSQETQYF
>-|TRBJ2-2|TRBV11-2|few
TGTGCCAGCAGCTTAGCGGGACTCAACACCGGGGAGCTGTTTTTT
CASSLAGLNTGELFF
>-|TRBJ1-4|TRBV6-5|-
TGTGCCAGTGTTTCGACTAATGAAAAACTGTTTTTT
CASVSTNEKLFF
>TRBD2|TRBJ2-1|TRBV6-6|-
TGTGCCAGCATCCCGGGAGGGAGCTCCTACAATGAGCAGTTCTTC
CASIPGGSSYNEQFF